A few counts support the clone carrying this T cell receptor (beta chain). Its antigen is undetermined. The sample comes from a study of cytomegalovirus exposure and HLA in healthy donors. General study results and limits: HLA allele associations emerged for 16,951 TCR beta sequences in a later analysis, at 0.05 false discovery rate. As a later analysis showed, a missense DCLRE1C variant was linked to trimming of TCR beta V- and J-genes.

Germline V lookup: CDR1 SGHRS, CDR2 YFSETQ. This CDR3 is 18 amino acids long. The V gene end was trimmed by 2 bases and the J gene end by 5 bases; junction bases not matched to a gene: 11. PCR was performed using 60 Vbeta and 13 Jbeta primers. Assay: immunoSEQ multiplex PCR; the TCRdb copy retains only in-frame clones and omits some. The table lists under 200,000 clones, roughly 74% of them singletons, with about 7.6% in the top ten. The sequencing sample was made of PBMCs. V usage is TRBV5-1 and J usage is TRBJ2-1, with 12 bases matching TRBD2. The origin of this receptor is a woman aged 40 to 55 in good health and CMV-seropositive. This CDR3 is CASSFTTETSGRNNEQFF. In DNA, the CDR3 is TGCGCCAGCAGCTTCACCACGGAGACTAGCGGGAGAAACAATGAGCAGTTCTTC.